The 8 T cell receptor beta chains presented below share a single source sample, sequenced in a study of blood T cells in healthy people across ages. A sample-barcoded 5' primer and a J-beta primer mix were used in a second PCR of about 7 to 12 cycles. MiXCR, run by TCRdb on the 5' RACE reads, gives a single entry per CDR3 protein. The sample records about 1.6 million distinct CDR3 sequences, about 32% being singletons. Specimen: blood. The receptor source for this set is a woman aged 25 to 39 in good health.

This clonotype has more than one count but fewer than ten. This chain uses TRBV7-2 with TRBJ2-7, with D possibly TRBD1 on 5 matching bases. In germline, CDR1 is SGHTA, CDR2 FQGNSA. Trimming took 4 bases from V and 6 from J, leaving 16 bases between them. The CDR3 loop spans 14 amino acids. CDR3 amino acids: CASSYDTSGPEQYF. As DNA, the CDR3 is TGTGCCAGCAGCTACGACACATCAGGGCCCGAGCAGTACTTC. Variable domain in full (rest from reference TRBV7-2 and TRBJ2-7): GAGVSQSPSNKVTEKGKDVELRCDPISGHTALYWYRQSLGQGLEFLIYFQGNSAPDKSGLPSDRFSAERTGGSVSTLTIQRTQQEDSAVYLCASSYDTSGPEQYFGPGTRLTVT.

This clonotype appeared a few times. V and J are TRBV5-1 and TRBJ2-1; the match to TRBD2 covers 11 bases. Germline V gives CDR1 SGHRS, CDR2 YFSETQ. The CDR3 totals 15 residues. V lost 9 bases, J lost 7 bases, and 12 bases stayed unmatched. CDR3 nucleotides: TGCGCCACCTCCTGGGGACTAGCGGTAGGAAATGAGCAGTTCTTC. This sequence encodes CATSWGLAVGNEQFF.

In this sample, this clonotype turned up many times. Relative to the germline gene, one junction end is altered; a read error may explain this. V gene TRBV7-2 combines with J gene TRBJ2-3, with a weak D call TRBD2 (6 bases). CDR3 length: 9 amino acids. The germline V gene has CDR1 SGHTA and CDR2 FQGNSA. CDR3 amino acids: CGSTDTQYF. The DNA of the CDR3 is TGCGGGAGTACAGATACGCAGTATTTT. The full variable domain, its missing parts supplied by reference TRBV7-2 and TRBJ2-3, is GAGVSQSPSNKVTEKGKDVELRCDPISGHTALYWYRQSLGQGLEFLIYFQGNSAPDKSGLPSDRFSAERTGGSVSTLTIQRTQQEDSAVYLCGSTDTQYFGPGTRLTVL.

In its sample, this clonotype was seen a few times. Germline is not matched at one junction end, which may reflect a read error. The CDR3 bases are TGTGCCGGCAGCTTTCGCGGGAGGGCCCCTACAGATACGCAGTATTTT. As protein: CAGSFRGRAPTDTQYF. V is TRBV7-2 and J is TRBJ2-3, with 9 bases that match TRBD2. Per the germline V gene, CDR1 is SGHTA and CDR2 is FQGNSA. CDR3 length: 16 amino acids.

The chain's CDR3 is CASRPGTTETDTQYF. The CDR3 nucleotides read TGTGCCAGCAGACCCGGGACTACCGAAACAGATACGCAGTATTTT. The V and J genes are TRBV27 and TRBJ2-3, with 7 bases lining up with TRBD2. V shed 6 bases, J shed 3 bases, and the junction held 9 bases outside the gene matches. Germline V gene sequence: CDR1 MNHEY, CDR2 SMNVEV (reference sequence). The CDR3 sequence is 15 residues long.

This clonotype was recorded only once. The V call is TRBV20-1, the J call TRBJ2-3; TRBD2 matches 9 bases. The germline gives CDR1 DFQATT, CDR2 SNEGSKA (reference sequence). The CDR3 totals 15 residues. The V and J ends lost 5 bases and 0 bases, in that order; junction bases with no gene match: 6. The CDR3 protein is CSALSGGRSTDTQYF. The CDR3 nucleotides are TGCAGTGCTCTTAGCGGGGGCCGAAGCACAGATACGCAGTATTTT.

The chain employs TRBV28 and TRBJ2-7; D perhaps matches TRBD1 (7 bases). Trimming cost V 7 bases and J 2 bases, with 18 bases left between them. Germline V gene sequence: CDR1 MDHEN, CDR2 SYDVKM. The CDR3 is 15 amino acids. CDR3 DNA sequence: TGTGCCAGCAACCACGGGGGACAGCTCCCCTACGAGCAGTACTTC. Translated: CASNHGGQLPYEQYF.

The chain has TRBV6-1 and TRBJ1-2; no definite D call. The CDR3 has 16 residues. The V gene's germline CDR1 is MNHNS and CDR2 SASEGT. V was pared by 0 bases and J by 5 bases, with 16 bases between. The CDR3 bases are TGTGCCAGCAGTGAAGCAATAGTAACCCCTGGGTATGGCTACACCTTC. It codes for CASSEAIVTPGYGYTF.